The 12 T cell receptor beta chains reported below all come from one sample, sequenced in a study of PD-L1 blockade in urothelial cancer. The time point denotes: peripheral blood 6 weeks after treatment start. The assay was immunoSEQ multiplex PCR, and TCRdb's table has in-frame clones only and misses some. The table lists some 120,000 clones, approximately 85% of them singletons. Source: PBMCs, taken around atezolizumab (anti-PD-L1) treatment. These receptors all come from a man aged 45-65 years with urothelial cancer.

V is TRBV5-5 and J is TRBJ1-4, with TRBD1 matching over 9 bases. The length of the CDR3 is 14 residues. From germline, CDR1 is SGHKS and CDR2 YYEKEE (reference sequence). Trimming at V came to 4 bases and at J to 5 bases, leaving 3 bases not matched to a gene. CDR3 sequence (DNA): TGTGCCAGCAGCCCCGGGACAGGGAATGAAAAACTGTTTTTT. Protein product: CASSPGTGNEKLFF.

Notes on this clone: The CDR3 end shows no conserved phenylalanine or tryptophan, and so a read error is likely. The DNA is left out, because the CDR3 cannot be placed on it with certainty; the CDR3 is given as TCRdb lists it. The CDR3 loop reads CASSIESGRY. The chain is built from TRBV19 and TRBJ2-7; the DNA was not used to check the table's D call, TRBD2. Germline assignment: CDR1 LNHDA and CDR2 SQIVND (reference sequence). Both ends counted, the CDR3 spans 10 residues.

This rearrangement joins TRBV28 to TRBJ2-7, with a possible D match to TRBD1 (6 bases). In germline, CDR1 is MDHEN, CDR2 SYDVKM. This CDR3 has 16 residues. V lost 5 bases to trimming and J lost 2 bases, with 19 bases between them. The CDR3 spells CASSSIGAGEPYEQYF. The CDR3, as DNA: TGTGCCAGCAGTAGCATCGGGGCAGGGGAACCCTACGAGCAGTACTTC. Together with reference TRBV28 and TRBJ2-7, the CDR3 gives the full variable domain: DVKVTQSSRYLVKRTGEKVFLECVQDMDHENMFWYRQDPGLGLRLIYFSYDVKMKEKGDIPEGYSVSREKKERFSLILESASTNQTSMYLCASSSIGAGEPYEQYFGPGTRLTVT.

This clone was found once. This chain uses TRBV28 with TRBJ1-2; no firm D call. Trimming removed 5 bases from V and 6 bases from J, with 13 bases in between. CDR1 is MDHEN, CDR2 SYDVKM, per germline. The CDR3 runs 13 residues. DNA for the CDR3: TGTGCCAGCAGTCTAGAGAGAAGGCATGGCTACACCTTC. Translated: CASSLERRHGYTF.

This clone was picked up many times. The rearrangement joins TRBV5-4 to TRBJ2-7; TRBD1 agrees at 7 bases. Germline V CDR1 and CDR2: SGHNT, YYREEE (reference sequence). V lost 0 bases to trimming and J lost 3 bases; unmatched junction nucleotides: 6. CDR3 length: 15 amino acids. CDR3 region: CASSLGPGQSYEQYF. The DNA of the CDR3 is TGTGCCAGCAGCTTGGGCCCGGGACAGAGCTACGAGCAGTACTTC.

The chain links TRBV7-3 to TRBJ2-2, with TRBD2 matching over 7 bases. Germline CDR1 is SGHTA and CDR2 is FQGTGA. The CDR3 has 16 amino acids. Trimming at V came to 1 base and at J to 2 bases, leaving 4 bases not matched to a gene. CDR3 amino acids: CASSLNTGGNTGELFF. DNA for the CDR3: TGTGCCAGCAGCTTAAATACGGGAGGTAACACCGGGGAGCTGTTTTTT.

Turning to this clone: An end of the junction does not agree with germline; a read error may underlie this. This chain joins TRBV10-1 and TRBJ2-7; a weak D match, TRBD2 (6 bases). Germline V lookup: CDR1 WNHNN, CDR2 SYGVQD (reference sequence). The CDR3 runs 14 residues. The CDR3 nucleotides read TGCGCCAGCAGTCAGTCGGGACTGGCGGACGAGCAGTACTTC. Protein: CASSQSGLADEQYF.

V is TRBV28 and J is TRBJ1-3; D not certain. Germline CDR1 MDHEN, CDR2 SYDVKM. Trimming took 2 bases from V and 3 from J, leaving 11 bases between them. This CDR3 has 15 amino acids. The CDR3 sequence: CASSLGRGSGNTIYF. The CDR3 bases are TGTGCCAGCAGTTTAGGGCGTGGCAGTGGAAACACCATATATTTT.

The rearrangement uses TRBV6-5 and TRBJ2-1; the D gene is possibly TRBD1 (5 bases). V was trimmed by 7 bases and J by 10 bases, leaving 8 bases between them. CDR1 and CDR2 (germline): MNHEY, SVGAGI. This CDR3 is 10 amino acids long. In DNA form, the CDR3 reads TGTGCCAGCAAAGGGGCCGAGCAGTTCTTC. Encoded protein: CASKGAEQFF.

The chain has TRBV6-1 and TRBJ1-1, with 9 bases that match TRBD1. The V gene end was trimmed by 8 bases and the J gene end by 1 base; junction bases not matched to a gene: 5. CDR3 length equals 14 residues. Germline-derived CDR1 and CDR2 are MNHNS and SASEGT. The CDR3 sequence: CASGLQGANTEAFF. The CDR3 coding sequence is TGTGCCAGCGGTCTACAGGGGGCGAACACTGAAGCTTTCTTT.

This clone was counted once. The chain uses TRBV28 and TRBJ1-2; TRBD1 matches 10 bases. The germline CDR1 and CDR2 sequences are MDHEN and SYDVKM. The CDR3 extends over 14 amino acids. V lost 5 bases to trimming and J lost 7 bases; unmatched junction nucleotides: 7. CDR3 loop: CASSPQTGGAGYTF. In DNA, the CDR3 is TGTGCCAGCAGTCCGCAGACAGGGGGCGCTGGCTACACCTTC.

This clone was seen a single time. This sequence joins TRBV2 and TRBJ2-5; 9 bases fit TRBD1. There are 14 residues in the CDR3. Germline assignment: CDR1 SNHLY and CDR2 FYNNEI. V dropped 8 bases and J dropped 2; count of bases not matched to a gene: 6. The CDR3 DNA is TGTGCCAGCGGGCTGGGGACAGGGCAAGAGACCCAGTACTTC. Translation gives CASGLGTGQETQYF.